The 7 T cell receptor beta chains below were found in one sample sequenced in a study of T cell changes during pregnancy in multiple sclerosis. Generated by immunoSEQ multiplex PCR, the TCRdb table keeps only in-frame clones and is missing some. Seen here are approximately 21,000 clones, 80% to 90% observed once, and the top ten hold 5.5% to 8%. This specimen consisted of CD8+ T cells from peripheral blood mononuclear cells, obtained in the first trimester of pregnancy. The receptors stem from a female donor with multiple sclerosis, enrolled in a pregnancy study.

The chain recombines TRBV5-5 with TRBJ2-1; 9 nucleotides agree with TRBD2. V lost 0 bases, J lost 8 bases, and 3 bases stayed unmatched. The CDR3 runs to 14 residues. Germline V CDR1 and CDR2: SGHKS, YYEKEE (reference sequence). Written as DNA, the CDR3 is TGTGCCAGCAGCTTGGGTAGCGGGAGTTATGAGCAGTTCTTC. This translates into CASSLGSGSYEQFF. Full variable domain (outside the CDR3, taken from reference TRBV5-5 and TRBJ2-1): DAGVTQSPTHLIKTRGQQVTLRCSPISGHKSVSWYQQVLGQGPQFIFQYYEKEERGRGNFPDRFSARQFPNYSSELNVNALLLGDSALYLCASSLGSGSYEQFFGPGTRLTVL.

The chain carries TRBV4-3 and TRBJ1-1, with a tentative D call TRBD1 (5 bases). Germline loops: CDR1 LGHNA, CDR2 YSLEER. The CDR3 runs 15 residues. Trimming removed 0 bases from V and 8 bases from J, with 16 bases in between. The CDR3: CASSQEGTGGSEAFF. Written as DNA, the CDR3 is TGCGCCAGCAGCCAAGAGGGGACGGGGGGATCCGAAGCTTTCTTT.

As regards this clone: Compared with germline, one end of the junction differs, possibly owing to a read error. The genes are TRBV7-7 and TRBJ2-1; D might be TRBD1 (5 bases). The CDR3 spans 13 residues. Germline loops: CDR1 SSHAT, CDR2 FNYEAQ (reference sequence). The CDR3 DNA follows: TGTGCTAGCAGCTTAGACAGCTACAATGAGCAGTTCTTC. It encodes CASSLDSYNEQFF.

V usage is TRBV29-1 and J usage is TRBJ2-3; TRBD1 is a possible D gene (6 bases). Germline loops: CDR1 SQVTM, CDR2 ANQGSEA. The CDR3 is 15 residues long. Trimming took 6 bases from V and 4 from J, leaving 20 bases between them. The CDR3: CSVREDSIRADTQYF. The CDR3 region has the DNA TGCAGCGTGAGAGAGGACAGTATACGGGCAGATACGCAGTATTTT.

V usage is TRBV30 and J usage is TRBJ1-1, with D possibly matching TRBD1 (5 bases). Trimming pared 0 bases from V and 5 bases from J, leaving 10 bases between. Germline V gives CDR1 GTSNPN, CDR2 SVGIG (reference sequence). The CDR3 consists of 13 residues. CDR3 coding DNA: TGTGCCTGGAGTGTCTCCGGGGGAACTGAAGCTTTCTTT. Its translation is CAWSVSGGTEAFF. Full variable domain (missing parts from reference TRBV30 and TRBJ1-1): SQTIHQWPATLVQPVGSPLSLECTVEGTSNPNLYWYRQAAGRGLQLLFYSVGIGQISSEVPQNLSASRPQDRQFILSSKKLLLSDSGFYLCAWSVSGGTEAFFGQGTRLTVV.

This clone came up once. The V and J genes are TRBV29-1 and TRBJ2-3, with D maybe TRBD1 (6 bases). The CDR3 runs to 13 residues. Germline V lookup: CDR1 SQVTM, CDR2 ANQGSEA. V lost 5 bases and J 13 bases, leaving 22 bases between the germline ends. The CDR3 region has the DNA TGCAGCGTTAGGGGGACCCCCGACTCGTGGGAGTATTTT. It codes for CSVRGTPDSWEYF.

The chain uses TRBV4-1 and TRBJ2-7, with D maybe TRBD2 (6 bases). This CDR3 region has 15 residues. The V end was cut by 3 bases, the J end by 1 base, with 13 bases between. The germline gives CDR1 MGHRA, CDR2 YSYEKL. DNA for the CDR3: TGCGCCAGCAGCCACACGGGAGTAGGTTCCTACGAGCAGTACTTC. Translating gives CASSHTGVGSYEQYF.